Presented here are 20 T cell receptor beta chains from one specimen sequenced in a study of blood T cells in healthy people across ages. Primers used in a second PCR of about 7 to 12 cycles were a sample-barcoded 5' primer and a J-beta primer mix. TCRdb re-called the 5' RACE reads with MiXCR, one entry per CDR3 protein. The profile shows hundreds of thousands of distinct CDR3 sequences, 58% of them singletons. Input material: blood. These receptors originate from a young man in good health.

In DNA, the CDR3 is TGCAGTGCCACCCGACAGGGGCCAGCCTACGAGCAGTACTTC. It encodes CSATRQGPAYEQYF. V gene TRBV20-1 combines with J gene TRBJ2-7; 8 bases are a match to TRBD1. CDR3 size: 14 residues. Germline assignment: CDR1 DFQATT and CDR2 SNEGSKA (reference sequence). The V and J ends lost 6 bases and 2 bases, in that order; junction bases with no gene match: 9.

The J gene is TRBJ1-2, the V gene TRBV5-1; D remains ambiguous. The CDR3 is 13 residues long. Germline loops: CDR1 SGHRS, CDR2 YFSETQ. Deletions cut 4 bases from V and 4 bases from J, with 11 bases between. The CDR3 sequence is CASSAGPAYGYTF. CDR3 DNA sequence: TGCGCCAGCAGCGCCGGCCCAGCCTATGGCTACACCTTC.

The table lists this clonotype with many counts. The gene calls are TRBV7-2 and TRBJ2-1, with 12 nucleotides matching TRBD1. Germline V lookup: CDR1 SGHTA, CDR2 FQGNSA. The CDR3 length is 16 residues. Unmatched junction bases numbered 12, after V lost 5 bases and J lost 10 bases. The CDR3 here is CASSLLPGQGAREQFF. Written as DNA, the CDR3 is TGTGCCAGCAGCCTCCTACCGGGACAGGGGGCTCGGGAGCAGTTCTTC.

The CDR3 nucleotides read TGCAGTGCCGCCAAACCGGGGGGGGTGGTCTATGGCTACACCTTC. It specifies CSAAKPGGVVYGYTF. This rearrangement joins TRBV20-1 to TRBJ1-2, with D possibly matching TRBD1 (5 bases). Germline-derived CDR1 and CDR2 are DFQATT and SNEGSKA (reference sequence). The CDR3 is 15 amino acids. Deletions cut 6 bases from V and 4 bases from J, with 21 bases between.

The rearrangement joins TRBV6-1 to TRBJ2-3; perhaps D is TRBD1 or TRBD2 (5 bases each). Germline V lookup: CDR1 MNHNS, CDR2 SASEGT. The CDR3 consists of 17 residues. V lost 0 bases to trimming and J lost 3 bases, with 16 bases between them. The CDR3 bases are TGTGCCAGCAGTGAAGCGAGGGGAAGGAGTGGGACAGATACGCAGTATTTT. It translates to CASSEARGRSGTDTQYF.

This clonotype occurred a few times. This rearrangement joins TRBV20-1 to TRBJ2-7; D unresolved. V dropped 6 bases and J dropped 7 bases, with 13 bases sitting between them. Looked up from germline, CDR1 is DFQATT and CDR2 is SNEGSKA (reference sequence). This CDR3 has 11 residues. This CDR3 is CSALQLREQYF. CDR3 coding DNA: TGCAGTGCGTTACAGTTACGGGAGCAGTACTTC.

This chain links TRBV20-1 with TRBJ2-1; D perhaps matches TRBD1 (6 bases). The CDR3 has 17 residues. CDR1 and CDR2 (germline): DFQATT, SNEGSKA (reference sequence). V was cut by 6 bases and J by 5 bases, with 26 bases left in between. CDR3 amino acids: CSAELQQGVVFDNEQFF. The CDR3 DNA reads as TGCAGTGCCGAACTACAACAGGGTGTAGTATTTGACAATGAGCAGTTCTTC.

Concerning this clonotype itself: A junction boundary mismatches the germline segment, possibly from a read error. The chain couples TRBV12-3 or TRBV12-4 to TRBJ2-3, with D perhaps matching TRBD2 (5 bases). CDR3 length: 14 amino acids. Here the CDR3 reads CASSFGVTADAQYF. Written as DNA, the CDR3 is TGTGCCAGCAGTTTCGGGGTGACCGCAGATGCGCAGTATTTT.

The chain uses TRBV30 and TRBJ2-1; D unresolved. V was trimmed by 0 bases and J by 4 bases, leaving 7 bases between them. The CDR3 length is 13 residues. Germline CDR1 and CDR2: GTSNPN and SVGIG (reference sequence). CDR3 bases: TGTGCCTGGAGTGTGTGGGCTTACAATGAGCAGTTCTTC. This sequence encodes CAWSVWAYNEQFF.

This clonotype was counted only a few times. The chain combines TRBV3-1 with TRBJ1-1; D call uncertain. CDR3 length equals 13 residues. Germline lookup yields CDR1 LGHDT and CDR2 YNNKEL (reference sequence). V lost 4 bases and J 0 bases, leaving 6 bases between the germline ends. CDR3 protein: CASSLVMNTEAFF. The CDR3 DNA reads TGTGCCAGCAGCCTGGTCATGAACACTGAAGCTTTCTTT.

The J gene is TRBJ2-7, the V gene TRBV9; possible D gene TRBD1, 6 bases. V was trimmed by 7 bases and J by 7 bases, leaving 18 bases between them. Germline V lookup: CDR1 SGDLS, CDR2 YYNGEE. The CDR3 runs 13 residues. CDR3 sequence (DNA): TGTGCCAGCGCCGCCGGACAAGGGGGTGAGCAGTACTTC. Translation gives CASAAGQGGEQYF.

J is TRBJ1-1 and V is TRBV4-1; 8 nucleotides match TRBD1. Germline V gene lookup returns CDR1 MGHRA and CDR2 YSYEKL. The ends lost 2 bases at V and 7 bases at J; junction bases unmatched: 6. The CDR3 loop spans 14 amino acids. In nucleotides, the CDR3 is TGCGCCAGCAGCCAACAGGGGGCCGTCAGTGAAGCTTTCTTT. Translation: CASSQQGAVSEAFF.

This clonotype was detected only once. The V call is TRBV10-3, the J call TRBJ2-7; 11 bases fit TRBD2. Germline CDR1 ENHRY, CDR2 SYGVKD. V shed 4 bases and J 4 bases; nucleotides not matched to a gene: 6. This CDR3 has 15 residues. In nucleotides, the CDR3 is TGTGCCATCAGTGCTACTAGCGGGGGTTATTACGAGCAGTACTTC. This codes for CAISATSGGYYEQYF.

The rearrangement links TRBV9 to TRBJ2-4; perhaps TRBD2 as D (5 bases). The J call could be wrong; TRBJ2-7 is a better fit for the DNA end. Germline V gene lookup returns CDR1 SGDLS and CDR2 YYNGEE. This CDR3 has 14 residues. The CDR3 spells CASSEQLVSYEQYF. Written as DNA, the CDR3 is TGTGCCAGCAGCGAACAACTAGTATCCTACGAGCAGTACTTC.

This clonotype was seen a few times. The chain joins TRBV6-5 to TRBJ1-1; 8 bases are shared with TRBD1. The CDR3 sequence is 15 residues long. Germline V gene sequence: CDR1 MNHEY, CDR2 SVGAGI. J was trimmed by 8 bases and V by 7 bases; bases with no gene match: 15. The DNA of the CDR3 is TGTGCCAGCACCACCGGACAGGGATATGTCGGGGAAGCTTTCTTT. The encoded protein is CASTTGQGYVGEAFF.

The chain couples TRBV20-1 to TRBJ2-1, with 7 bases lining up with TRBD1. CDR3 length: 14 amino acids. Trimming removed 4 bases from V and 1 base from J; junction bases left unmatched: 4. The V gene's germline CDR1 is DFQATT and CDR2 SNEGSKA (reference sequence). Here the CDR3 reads CSAKGTVSYNEQFF. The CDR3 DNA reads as TGCAGTGCTAAAGGGACAGTTTCCTACAATGAGCAGTTCTTC.

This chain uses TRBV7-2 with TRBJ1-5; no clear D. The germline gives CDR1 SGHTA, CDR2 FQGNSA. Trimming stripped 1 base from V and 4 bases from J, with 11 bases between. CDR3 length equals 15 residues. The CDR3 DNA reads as TGTGCCAGCAGCTTAGGAGGGTTTTGGAATCAGCCCCAGCATTTT. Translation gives CASSLGGFWNQPQHF.

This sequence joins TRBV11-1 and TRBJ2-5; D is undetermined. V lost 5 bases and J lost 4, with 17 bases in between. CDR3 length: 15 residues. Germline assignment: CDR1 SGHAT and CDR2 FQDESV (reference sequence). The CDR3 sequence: CASSPPLGRRETQYF. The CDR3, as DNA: TGTGCCAGCAGCCCGCCGCTCGGGCGAAGAGAGACCCAGTACTTC.

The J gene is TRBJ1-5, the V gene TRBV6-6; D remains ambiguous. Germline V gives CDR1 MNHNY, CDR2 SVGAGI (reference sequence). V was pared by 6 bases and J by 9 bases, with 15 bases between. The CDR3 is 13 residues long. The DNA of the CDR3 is TGTGCCAGCAGCCGTACCCGGACCTTGCCCCAGCATTTT. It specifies CASSRTRTLPQHF.

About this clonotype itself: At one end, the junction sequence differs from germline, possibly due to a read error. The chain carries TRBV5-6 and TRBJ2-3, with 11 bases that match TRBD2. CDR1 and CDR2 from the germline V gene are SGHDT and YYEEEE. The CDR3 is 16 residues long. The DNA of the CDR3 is TGTACCAGCAGCGACGTAGCGGGAGGGGAGGTAGATACGCAGTATTTT. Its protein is CTSSDVAGGEVDTQYF. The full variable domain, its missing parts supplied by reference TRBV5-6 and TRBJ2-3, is DAGVTQSPTHLIKTRGQQVTLRCSPKSGHDTVSWYQQALGQGPQFIFQYYEEEERQRGNFPDRFSGHQFPNYSSELNVNALLLGDSALYLCTSSDVAGGEVDTQYFGPGTRLTVL.